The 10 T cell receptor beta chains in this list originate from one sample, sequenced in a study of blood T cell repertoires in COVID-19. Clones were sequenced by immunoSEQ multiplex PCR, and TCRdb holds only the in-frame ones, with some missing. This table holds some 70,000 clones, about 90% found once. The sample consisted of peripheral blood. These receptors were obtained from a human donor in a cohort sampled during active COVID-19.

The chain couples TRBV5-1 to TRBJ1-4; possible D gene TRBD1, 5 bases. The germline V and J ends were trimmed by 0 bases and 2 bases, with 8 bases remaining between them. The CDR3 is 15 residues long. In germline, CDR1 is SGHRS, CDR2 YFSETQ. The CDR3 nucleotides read TGCGCCAGCAGCTTGGTGCGGGGGACTAATGAAAAACTGTTTTTT. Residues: CASSLVRGTNEKLFF.

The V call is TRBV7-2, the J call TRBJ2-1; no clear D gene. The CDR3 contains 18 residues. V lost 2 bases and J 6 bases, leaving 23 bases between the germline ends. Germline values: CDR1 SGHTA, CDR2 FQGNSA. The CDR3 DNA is TGTGCCAGCAGCTTATATAGTGAAGCTCCATTCGCGTCCAATGAGCAGTTCTTC. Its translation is CASSLYSEAPFASNEQFF.

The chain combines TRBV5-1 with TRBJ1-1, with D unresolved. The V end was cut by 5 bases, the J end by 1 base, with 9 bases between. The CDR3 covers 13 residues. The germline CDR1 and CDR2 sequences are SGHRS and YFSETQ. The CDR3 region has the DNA TGCGCCAGCAGTGTGGCGGGGAACACTGAAGCTTTCTTT. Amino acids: CASSVAGNTEAFF. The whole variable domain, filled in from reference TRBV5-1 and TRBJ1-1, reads KAGVTQTPRYLIKTRGQQVTLSCSPISGHRSVSWYQQTPGQGLQFLFEYFSETQRNKGNFPGRFSGRQFSNSRSEMNVSTLELGDSALYLCASSVAGNTEAFFGQGTRLTVV.

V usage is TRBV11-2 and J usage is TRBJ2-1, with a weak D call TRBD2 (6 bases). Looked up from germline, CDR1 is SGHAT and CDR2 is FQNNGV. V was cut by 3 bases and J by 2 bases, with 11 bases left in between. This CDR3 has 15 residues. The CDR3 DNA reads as TGTGCCAGCAGCTTCGCAGGGAGGACCTACAATGAGCAGTTCTTC. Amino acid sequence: CASSFAGRTYNEQFF.

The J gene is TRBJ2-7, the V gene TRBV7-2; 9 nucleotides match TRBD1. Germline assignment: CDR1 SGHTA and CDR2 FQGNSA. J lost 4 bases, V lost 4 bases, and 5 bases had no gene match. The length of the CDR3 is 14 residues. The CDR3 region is CASSSGQGSYEQYF. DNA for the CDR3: TGTGCCAGCAGCTCGGGACAGGGAAGTTACGAGCAGTACTTC.

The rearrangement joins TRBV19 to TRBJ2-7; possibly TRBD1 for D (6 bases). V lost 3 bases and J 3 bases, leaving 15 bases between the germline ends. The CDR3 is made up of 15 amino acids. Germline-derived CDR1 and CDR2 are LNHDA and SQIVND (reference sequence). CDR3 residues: CASSMGQGHLYEQYF. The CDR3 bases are TGTGCCAGTAGTATGGGTCAGGGGCACCTCTACGAGCAGTACTTC.

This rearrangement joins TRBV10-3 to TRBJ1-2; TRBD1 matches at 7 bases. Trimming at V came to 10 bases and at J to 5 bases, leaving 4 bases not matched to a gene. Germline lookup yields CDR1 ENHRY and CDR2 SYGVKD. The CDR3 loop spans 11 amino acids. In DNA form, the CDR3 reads TGTGCCAGCACAGGGGCATATGGCTACACCTTC. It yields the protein CASTGAYGYTF.

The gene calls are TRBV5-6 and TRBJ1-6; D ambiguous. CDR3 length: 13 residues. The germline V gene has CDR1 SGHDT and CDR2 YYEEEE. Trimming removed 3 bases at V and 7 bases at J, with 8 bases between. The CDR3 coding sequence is TGTGCCAGCAGCTCGTTATCGAATTCACCCCTCCACTTT. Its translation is CASSSLSNSPLHF.

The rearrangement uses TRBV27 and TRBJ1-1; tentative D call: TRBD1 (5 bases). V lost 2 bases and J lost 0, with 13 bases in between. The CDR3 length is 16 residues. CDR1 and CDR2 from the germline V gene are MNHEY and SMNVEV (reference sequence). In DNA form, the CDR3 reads TGTGCCAGCAGTTTAGTTGCAGGGAACATGAACACTGAAGCTTTCTTT. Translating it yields CASSLVAGNMNTEAFF.

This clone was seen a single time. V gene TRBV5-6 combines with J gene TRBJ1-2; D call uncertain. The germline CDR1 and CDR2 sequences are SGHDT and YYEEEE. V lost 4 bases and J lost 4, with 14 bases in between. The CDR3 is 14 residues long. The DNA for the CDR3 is TGTGCCAGCAGCCGTAGGGATGCGGGCTATGGCTACACCTTC. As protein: CASSRRDAGYGYTF.